A single sample is the source of the 23 T cell receptor beta chains below, sequenced in a study of early T cells in non-severe SARS-CoV-2 infection. TCRdb re-analysed the 5' RACE reads in MiXCR, keeping a single row per CDR3 protein. The repertoire consists of approximately 70,000 distinct CDR3 sequences, with about 12% occurring once and the leading ten covering roughly 4.3%. Input material: whole blood. These receptors all come from an adult who was a healthcare worker with PCR-confirmed SARS-CoV-2 infection or an uninfected control (not recorded which).

The V gene is TRBV7-8, the J gene TRBJ2-7, with TRBD2 matching over 7 bases. The V segment lost 0 bases and the J segment 2 bases; nucleotides outside the gene matches: 7. This CDR3 is 16 amino acids long. CDR1 is SGHVS, CDR2 FQNEAQ, per germline. The CDR3 region is CASSLARAGVAYEQYF. For the CDR3, the DNA is TGTGCCAGCAGCTTAGCGCGGGCGGGAGTGGCCTACGAGCAGTACTTC.

The genes are TRBV5-1 and TRBJ2-3; the D gene could be TRBD1 or TRBD2 (5 bases each). V was pared by 3 bases and J by 4 bases, with 12 bases between. This CDR3 spans 14 amino acids. Germline CDR1 reads SGHRS; CDR2 reads YFSETQ. In DNA, the CDR3 is TGCGCCAGCAGCTGGGGACCCAGCCCAGATACGCAGTATTTT. This gives the protein CASSWGPSPDTQYF. The whole variable domain, remainder taken from reference TRBV5-1 and TRBJ2-3, is KAGVTQTPRYLIKTRGQQVTLSCSPISGHRSVSWYQQTPGQGLQFLFEYFSETQRNKGNFPGRFSGRQFSNSRSEMNVSTLELGDSALYLCASSWGPSPDTQYFGPGTRLTVL.

The CDR3 nucleotides read TGTGCCAGCAGTTTGACAGGGAACACCGGGGAGCTGTTTTTT. The encoded protein is CASSLTGNTGELFF. The chain employs TRBV27 and TRBJ2-2; D might be TRBD1 (6 bases). The CDR3 is 14 amino acids. CDR1 is MNHEY and CDR2 is SMNVEV in the germline V gene (reference sequence). Trimming stripped 3 bases from V and 1 base from J, with 6 bases between.

Many counts were recorded for this clonotype. The CDR3 spells CASSEQGAYNEQFF. The CDR3, as DNA: TGTGCCAGCAGTGAGCAGGGGGCCTACAATGAGCAGTTCTTC. The J gene is TRBJ2-1, the V gene TRBV2; the match to TRBD1 covers 7 bases. V lost 3 bases and J lost 2; bases outside the gene matches: 1. There are 14 residues in the CDR3. Germline V lookup: CDR1 SNHLY, CDR2 FYNNEI.

This clonotype was picked up a small number of times. The chain has TRBV12-3 or TRBV12-4 and TRBJ1-1, with unresolved D. The CDR3 is 13 residues long. V lost 2 bases to trimming and J lost 4 bases, with 8 bases between them. CDR3 protein: CASSLTGRTEAFF. CDR3 sequence (DNA): TGTGCCAGCAGTTTAACCGGACGCACTGAAGCTTTCTTT.

This chain uses TRBV5-4 with TRBJ1-6; tentative D call: TRBD1 (6 bases). Germline V gene lookup returns CDR1 SGHNT and CDR2 YYREEE (reference sequence). The CDR3 totals 16 residues. Trimming took off 2 bases at V and 7 bases at J, with 16 bases between the two ends. Written as DNA, the CDR3 is TGTGCCAGCAGCTTTGTAGGGGGAAGCGGCAATTCACCCCTCCACTTT. This codes for CASSFVGGSGNSPLHF.

This clonotype has just a few counts. The CDR3 coding sequence is TGTGCCAGCAGCTTTACTACAGGGACCAAAAACATTCAGTACTTC. Protein: CASSFTTGTKNIQYF. The chain carries TRBV11-2 and TRBJ2-4; TRBD1 might be the D (6 bases). CDR1 and CDR2 (germline): SGHAT, FQNNGV. Deletions cut 3 bases from V and 2 bases from J, with 11 bases between. The CDR3 is 15 residues long.

The chain carries TRBV15 and TRBJ1-1, with D uncertain. Germline values: CDR1 LNHNV, CDR2 YYDKDF (reference sequence). Trimming left V 2 bases short and J 1 base short, with 5 bases between. There are 13 residues in the CDR3. The CDR3 sequence: CATSRKENTEAFF. The CDR3 DNA follows: TGTGCCACCAGCAGAAAAGAGAACACTGAAGCTTTCTTT. The full variable domain, with the rest looked up from reference TRBV15 and TRBJ1-1, is DAMVIQNPRYQVTQFGKPVTLSCSQTLNHNVMYWYQQKSSQAPKLLFHYYDKDFNNEADTPDNFQSRRPNTSFCFLDIRSPGLGDTAMYLCATSRKENTEAFFGQGTRLTVV.

This clonotype was detected only a few times. J is TRBJ2-3 and V is TRBV18; D possibly corresponds to TRBD1 (6 bases). Germline values: CDR1 KGHSH, CDR2 LQKENI. This CDR3 spans 13 amino acids. Trimming removed 3 bases at V and 6 bases at J, with 10 bases between. The CDR3 DNA sequence: TGTGCCAGCTCACCGCAGGGGATGGATACGCAGTATTTT. This translates into CASSPQGMDTQYF.

The rearrangement links TRBV27 to TRBJ1-6; D uncertain. The V gene lost 5 bases and the J gene lost 5 bases, with 7 bases spanning the gap. The CDR3 totals 13 residues. Germline V lookup: CDR1 MNHEY, CDR2 SMNVEV (reference sequence). CDR3 residues: CASSTQDNSPLHF. CDR3 coding DNA: TGTGCCAGCAGTACACAAGATAATTCACCCCTCCACTTT.

The chain links TRBV29-1 to TRBJ2-1; unclear D gene. The germline V gene has CDR1 SQVTM and CDR2 ANQGSEA. CDR3 size: 12 residues. V was clipped by 5 bases and J by 8 bases, with 13 bases between them. CDR3 in DNA: TGCAGCGTTTTGTCAGTTTCCGATGAGCAGTTCTTC. It yields the protein CSVLSVSDEQFF.

This clonotype was detected only a few times. The chain recombines TRBV5-4 with TRBJ1-6; D possibly corresponds to TRBD1 (5 bases). CDR1 and CDR2 (germline): SGHNT, YYREEE (reference sequence). With 5 bases removed from V and 6 bases from J, the gap between germline ends came to 12 bases. CDR3 size: 14 residues. Written as DNA, the CDR3 is TGTGCCAGCAGTTTGCTAGGGGTTAATTCACCCCTCCACTTT. Its protein is CASSLLGVNSPLHF.

The chain links TRBV10-1 to TRBJ2-4; TRBD2 matches 8 bases. Germline V CDR1 and CDR2: WNHNN, SYGVQD (reference sequence). The CDR3 consists of 16 residues. After removal of 7 bases from V and 0 bases from J, the junction contained 8 bases not matched to a gene. CDR3 sequence (DNA): TGCGCCAGCACCTCGGGGGGGCTCATAGCCAAAAACATTCAGTACTTC. Protein sequence: CASTSGGLIAKNIQYF.

The table lists this clonotype with many counts. The chain is built from TRBV2 and TRBJ2-3; tentatively, D is TRBD2 (5 bases). The CDR3 extends over 13 amino acids. Trimming took off 8 bases at V and 6 bases at J, with 15 bases between the two ends. Per germline, CDR1 SNHLY and CDR2 FYNNEI. The CDR3 DNA follows: TGTGCCAGCGATATAAGGGAGATGGATACGCAGTATTTT. Translated, it gives CASDIREMDTQYF. The complete variable domain, with remaining parts taken from reference TRBV2 and TRBJ2-3, reads EPEVTQTPSHQVTQMGQEVILRCVPISNHLYFYWYRQILGQKVEFLVSFYNNEISEKSEIFDDQFSVERPDGSNFTLKIRSTKLEDSAMYFCASDIREMDTQYFGPGTRLTVL.

This clonotype was counted many times. V and J are TRBV12-3 or TRBV12-4 and TRBJ1-1, with D possibly being TRBD1 (6 bases). V gave up 5 bases and J gave up 0 bases, with 16 bases separating them. CDR3 size: 16 residues. CDR3 nucleotide sequence: TGTGCCAGCAGTCCCCGACAGGTCCCCATGAACACTGAAGCTTTCTTT. It yields the protein CASSPRQVPMNTEAFF.

The chain carries TRBV5-1 and TRBJ2-6; D is ambiguous. The V and J ends lost 4 bases and 2 bases respectively, with 16 bases between them. Germline assignment: CDR1 SGHRS and CDR2 YFSETQ. The CDR3 runs to 17 residues. In DNA, the CDR3 is TGCGCCAGCAGCAACCGGGCCCCCTCCCCTGGGGCCAACGTCCTGACTTTC. Protein product: CASSNRAPSPGANVLTF.

The gene calls are TRBV18 and TRBJ1-5; D perhaps matches TRBD1 (5 bases). The V end was cut by 3 bases, the J end by 8 bases, with 14 bases between. Per the germline V gene, CDR1 is KGHSH and CDR2 is LQKENI. The CDR3 runs to 14 residues. CDR3 residues: CASSPREGLKPQHF. CDR3 DNA: TGTGCCAGCTCACCCCGGGAGGGGTTGAAGCCCCAGCATTTT.

This clonotype was counted between two and nine times. This chain uses TRBV28 with TRBJ1-6; D is unclear. Germline CDR1 reads MDHEN; CDR2 reads SYDVKM. The CDR3 is 15 amino acids. Trimming cost V 6 bases and J 3 bases, with 12 bases left between them. As DNA, the CDR3 is TGTGCCAGCAGCCTCCCGGTCGTCTATAATTCACCCCTCCACTTT. Translation: CASSLPVVYNSPLHF.

This clonotype turned up a few times. The chain links TRBV6-1 to TRBJ2-3; D is unresolved. The CDR3 is made up of 15 amino acids. V gave up 8 bases and J gave up 2 bases, with 17 bases separating them. Germline values: CDR1 MNHNS, CDR2 SASEGT. This CDR3 reads CASCSDPIFTDTQYF. The CDR3 region has the DNA TGTGCCAGCTGTTCGGACCCAATCTTCACAGATACGCAGTATTTT.

CDR3 amino acids: CASSPGGRKNTEAFF. The CDR3 DNA is TGTGCCAGCAGCCCGGGGGGGCGAAAGAACACTGAAGCTTTCTTT. This rearrangement joins TRBV7-6 to TRBJ1-1; weak D call: TRBD1 (6 bases). Deletions cut 5 bases from V and 1 base from J, with 14 bases between. This CDR3 region has 15 residues. Germline V gene data show CDR1 as SGHVS and CDR2 as FNYEAQ.

This clonotype has only a few counts. The V and J genes are TRBV29-1 and TRBJ2-1; TRBD1 agrees at 7 bases. Germline CDR1 is SQVTM and CDR2 is ANQGSEA. The CDR3 runs to 14 residues. V was clipped by 8 bases and J by 6 bases; unmatched bases: 13. CDR3 amino acids: CSHERQGVGNEQFF. The DNA for the CDR3 is TGCAGCCACGAGAGGCAGGGGGTGGGCAATGAGCAGTTCTTC.

This clonotype was recorded many times. V and J are TRBV18 and TRBJ1-1, with D possibly TRBD1 on 6 matching bases. This CDR3 is built from 16 residues. The V end was cut by 3 bases, the J end by 0 bases, with 14 bases between. In germline, CDR1 is KGHSH, CDR2 LQKENI. DNA for the CDR3: TGTGCCAGCTCACCTAGGACAGAGCAACTGAACACTGAAGCTTTCTTT. Residues: CASSPRTEQLNTEAFF.

The gene calls are TRBV5-1 and TRBJ2-5; D is unresolved. Trimming shortened V by 5 bases and J by 2 bases, and 4 bases separated the two germline ends. The CDR3 totals 11 residues. CDR1 is SGHRS, CDR2 YFSETQ, per germline. The CDR3 DNA reads as TGCGCCAGCAGGGGGCAAGAGACCCAGTACTTC. Its translation is CASRGQETQYF.